This T cell receptor (beta chain) is drawn from a study of response to subunit inactivated influenza vaccine. The study, taken as a whole, reports: Authors suggested few new T cells are recruited by each seasonal influenza vaccination.

The table lists this clonotype with many counts. Its antigen is as yet unknown. TCRdb independently ran MiXCR on the RT-PCR reads; one entry per CDR3 protein. This sample has fewer than 600,000 distinct CDR3 sequences, with approximately 7.8% found just once. Trimming cost V 4 bases and J 0 bases, with 17 bases left between them. Germline values: CDR1 SQVTM, CDR2 ANQGSEA. CDR3 length: 16 residues. This TCR was recovered from a man between 50 and 75 years old who received an inactivated influenza vaccine. The rearrangement joins TRBV29-1 to TRBJ2-3, with D maybe TRBD2 (6 bases). The sample in question was PBMCs from blood, obtained approximately 25 months after vaccination. In DNA, the CDR3 is TGCAGCGTTGTATCTAGCGTCTTGGGTAGCACAGATACGCAGTATTTT. Translating it yields CSVVSSVLGSTDTQYF.